This TCR beta chain was obtained from a study of T cell clones after liver transplantation. Study background: Post-transplant blood was tracked for graft-donor-reactive T cell clones identified in a pre-transplant mixed lymphocyte reaction.

Germline-derived CDR1 and CDR2 are MNHNY and SVGAGI (reference sequence). This CDR3 is 13 amino acids long. After removal of 6 bases from V and 4 bases from J, the junction contained 1 base not matched to a gene. Sequenced by immunoSEQ multiplex PCR; TCRdb stores in-frame clones only, minus some. The sample includes 45,000 to 60,000 clones, approximately 84% of them seen just once. The sample consisted of CD4+ T cells from blood, taken before liver transplant. The V and J genes are TRBV6-6 and TRBJ2-2; 8 bases agree with TRBD1. This sequence was found in a human donor who received a liver transplant. The CDR3 sequence is CASSDRGTGELFF. In DNA form, the CDR3 reads TGTGCCAGCAGCGACAGGGGCACCGGGGAGCTGTTTTTT.